Listed below are T cell receptor beta chains from one sample, sequenced in a study of beta chain features in type 1 diabetes. Produced via immunoSEQ multiplex PCR; TCRdb's table is partial and in-frame only. The table shows about 900,000 clones, with 15% to 20% occurring only once. Material for sequencing was naive CD4+ T cells from blood. These receptors came from a woman aged 18-29 years in good health. Each CDR3 is given with its conserved first and last residue. D genes are given only for firm matches. Only some rows state a clone size, as once, few, many or a class for expanded clones.

clone size: few
J gene: TRBJ2-5
V gene: TRBV7-9
D gene: NA
CDR3 protein: CASSFPVKETQYF
CDR3 DNA: TGTGCCAGCAGCTTCCCCGTGAAAGAGACCCAGTACTTC

clone size: NA
J gene: TRBJ1-5
V gene: TRBV6-1
D gene: TRBD1
CDR3 protein: CASSARQGPNQPQHF
CDR3 DNA: TGTGCCAGCAGTGCCCGACAGGGCCCCAATCAGCCCCAGCATTTT

clone size: few
J gene: TRBJ2-5
V gene: TRBV7-2
D gene: NA
CDR3 protein: CASSLGLLQETQYF
CDR3 DNA: TGTGCCAGCAGCTTAGGTCTCCTACAAGAGACCCAGTACTTC

clone size: NA
J gene: TRBJ2-3
V gene: TRBV18
D gene: NA
CDR3 protein: CASSTSTDTQYF
CDR3 DNA: TGTGCCAGCTCGACTAGCACAGATACGCAGTATTTT

clone size: NA
J gene: TRBJ2-1
V gene: TRBV13
D gene: NA
CDR3 protein: CASSFRNEQFF
CDR3 DNA: TGTGCCAGCAGCTTTCGCAATGAGCAGTTCTTC

clone size: NA
J gene: TRBJ2-1
V gene: TRBV11-3
D gene: TRBD2
CDR3 protein: CASSLGTSGDNEQFF
CDR3 DNA: TGTGCCAGCAGCTTAGGGACTAGCGGCGACAATGAGCAGTTCTTC

clone size: few
J gene: TRBJ2-3
V gene: TRBV6-5
D gene: NA
CDR3 protein: CASSYSSSSDTQYF
CDR3 DNA: TGTGCCAGCAGTTACTCGTCCAGTTCAGATACGCAGTATTTT

clone size: few
J gene: TRBJ2-7
V gene: TRBV6-6
D gene: NA
CDR3 protein: CASSYSGGHSYEQYF
CDR3 DNA: TGTGCCAGCAGTTACTCCGGGGGGCACTCCTACGAGCAGTACTTC

clone size: NA
J gene: TRBJ2-7
V gene: TRBV7-2
D gene: TRBD1
CDR3 protein: CASSLTTGGRYEQYF
CDR3 DNA: TGTGCCAGCAGCTTAACGACAGGGGGACGGTACGAGCAGTACTTC

clone size: few
J gene: TRBJ1-2
V gene: TRBV7-9
D gene: NA
CDR3 protein: CASSLGVNYGYTF
CDR3 DNA: TGTGCCAGCAGCTTGGGCGTCAACTATGGCTACACCTTC

clone size: NA
J gene: TRBJ1-2
V gene: TRBV4-2
D gene: NA
CDR3 protein: CASSQDLMGGMGNYGYTF
CDR3 DNA: TGTGCCAGCAGCCAAGATCTTATGGGTGGAATGGGAAACTATGGCTACACCTTC

clone size: few
J gene: TRBJ1-5
V gene: TRBV28
D gene: NA
CDR3 protein: CASRGRSNQPQHF
CDR3 DNA: TGTGCCAGCCGGGGCAGGAGCAATCAGCCCCAGCATTTT

clone size: few
J gene: TRBJ2-7
V gene: TRBV27
D gene: TRBD1
CDR3 protein: CASRIYRGLSYEQYF
CDR3 DNA: TGTGCCAGCAGGATATACAGGGGGCTCTCCTACGAGCAGTACTTC

clone size: NA
J gene: TRBJ1-1
V gene: TRBV7-9
D gene: NA
CDR3 protein: CASSLGVENTEAFF
CDR3 DNA: TGTGCCAGCAGCTTAGGAGTTGAAAACACTGAAGCTTTCTTT

clone size: few
J gene: TRBJ1-4
V gene: TRBV7-2
D gene: NA
CDR3 protein: CASGFAGEKLFF
CDR3 DNA: TGTGCCAGCGGATTCGCAGGGGAAAAACTGTTTTTT

clone size: NA
J gene: TRBJ2-7
V gene: TRBV14
D gene: NA
CDR3 protein: CASSHKPGLPYEQYF
CDR3 DNA: TGTGCCAGCAGCCATAAACCGGGACTGCCCTACGAGCAGTACTTC

clone size: NA
J gene: TRBJ2-2
V gene: TRBV19
D gene: TRBD2
CDR3 protein: CASSKRLAGHTGELFF
CDR3 DNA: TGTGCCAGTAGTAAACGACTAGCGGGACACACCGGGGAGCTGTTTTTT

clone size: few
J gene: TRBJ1-4
V gene: TRBV28
D gene: NA
CDR3 protein: CASSLSVEKLFF
CDR3 DNA: TGTGCCAGCAGTTTATCTGTTGAAAAACTGTTTTTT

clone size: NA
J gene: TRBJ1-2
V gene: TRBV25-1
D gene: NA
CDR3 protein: CASSEYPSGGYTF
CDR3 DNA: TGTGCCAGCAGTGAATATCCATCCGGTGGCTACACCTTC

clone size: few
J gene: TRBJ1-1
V gene: TRBV5-4
D gene: NA
CDR3 protein: CASSRVEYTEAFF
CDR3 DNA: TGTGCCAGCAGCAGGGTCGAATACACTGAAGCTTTCTTT

clone size: NA
J gene: TRBJ2-1
V gene: TRBV4-3
D gene: TRBD2
CDR3 protein: CASSQPGGFKQFF
CDR3 DNA: TGCGCCAGCAGCCAACCGGGGGGTTTTAAGCAGTTCTTC

clone size: NA
J gene: TRBJ2-2
V gene: TRBV15
D gene: TRBD1
CDR3 protein: CATSREQGAGELFF
CDR3 DNA: TGTGCCACCAGCAGGGAACAGGGGGCCGGGGAGCTGTTTTTT

clone size: few
J gene: TRBJ1-2
V gene: TRBV20-1
D gene: NA
CDR3 protein: CSARSGLGYTF
CDR3 DNA: TGCAGTGCTAGATCAGGGTTGGGCTACACCTTC

clone size: NA
J gene: TRBJ2-2
V gene: TRBV6-6
D gene: NA
CDR3 protein: CASSYLKGDTGELFF
CDR3 DNA: TGTGCCAGCAGTTACTTGAAGGGGGACACCGGGGAGCTGTTTTTT

clone size: few
J gene: TRBJ1-4
V gene: TRBV7-9
D gene: NA
CDR3 protein: CASRRGEINEKLFF
CDR3 DNA: TGTGCCAGCAGAAGGGGAGAGATTAATGAAAAACTGTTTTTT

clone size: few
J gene: TRBJ2-5
V gene: TRBV27
D gene: NA
CDR3 protein: CASSPRRQIQETQYF
CDR3 DNA: TGTGCCAGCAGTCCCCGCCGACAAATCCAAGAGACCCAGTACTTC

clone size: few
J gene: TRBJ2-7
V gene: TRBV6-6
D gene: TRBD1
CDR3 protein: CASSYRTGAYEQYF
CDR3 DNA: TGTGCCAGCAGTTACCGGACAGGGGCCTACGAGCAGTACTTC

clone size: NA
J gene: TRBJ1-2
V gene: TRBV5-4
D gene: NA
CDR3 protein: CAGSGQSTEGYTF
CDR3 DNA: TGTGCCGGCTCTGGACAGTCCACAGAGGGCTACACCTTC

clone size: few
J gene: TRBJ2-7
V gene: TRBV2
D gene: TRBD2
CDR3 protein: CAGCLAGMTEQYF
CDR3 DNA: TGTGCCGGGTGCTTAGCGGGAATGACCGAGCAGTACTTC

clone size: few
J gene: TRBJ2-1
V gene: TRBV19
D gene: TRBD2
CDR3 protein: CASSMIGVSGRAPFF
CDR3 DNA: TGTGCCAGTAGTATGATAGGAGTTAGCGGGAGGGCCCCGTTCTTC

clone size: NA
J gene: TRBJ2-7
V gene: TRBV7-6
D gene: NA
CDR3 protein: CASSLAQGTDEQYF
CDR3 DNA: TGTGCCAGCAGCTTAGCACAGGGTACCGACGAGCAGTACTTC

clone size: few
J gene: TRBJ2-3
V gene: TRBV11-2
D gene: NA
CDR3 protein: CASSLDWESTDTQYF
CDR3 DNA: TGTGCCAGCAGCTTAGATTGGGAGAGCACAGATACGCAGTATTTT

clone size: NA
J gene: TRBJ2-5
V gene: TRBV19
D gene: NA
CDR3 protein: CASRGQETQYF
CDR3 DNA: TGTGCCAGTAGGGGCCAAGAGACCCAGTACTTC

clone size: NA
J gene: TRBJ2-5
V gene: TRBV6-5
D gene: NA
CDR3 protein: CASSYSLGQETQYF
CDR3 DNA: TGTGCCAGCAGTTACTCTCTGGGTCAAGAGACCCAGTACTTC

clone size: few
J gene: TRBJ2-5
V gene: TRBV9
D gene: TRBD2
CDR3 protein: CASSGTSRRETQYF
CDR3 DNA: TGTGCCAGCAGCGGGACTAGTCGACGGGAGACCCAGTACTTC

clone size: few
J gene: TRBJ1-5
V gene: TRBV21-1
D gene: NA
CDR3 protein: CASSPMGDQPQHF
CDR3 DNA: TGTGCCAGCAGCCCCATGGGGGATCAGCCCCAGCATTTT

clone size: NA
J gene: TRBJ2-3
V gene: TRBV9
D gene: TRBD2
CDR3 protein: CASSAGRVSDTQYF
CDR3 DNA: TGTGCCAGCAGCGCGGGGAGGGTGAGTGATACGCAGTATTTT

clone size: NA
J gene: TRBJ2-1
V gene: TRBV4-1
D gene: TRBD2
CDR3 protein: CASSSRGATSGIESEQFF
CDR3 DNA: TGCGCCAGCAGCTCTCGAGGGGCCACTAGCGGGATAGAAAGTGAGCAGTTCTTC

clone size: NA
J gene: TRBJ2-1
V gene: TRBV21-1
D gene: NA
CDR3 protein: CASSIRPFELNNEQFF
CDR3 DNA: TGTGCCAGCAGTATCCGACCGTTCGAACTTAACAATGAGCAGTTCTTC

clone size: NA
J gene: TRBJ2-2
V gene: TRBV6-6
D gene: NA
CDR3 protein: CASSYGVRSAELFF
CDR3 DNA: TGTGCCAGCAGTTACGGGGTTCGGTCGGCGGAGCTGTTTTTT

clone size: few
J gene: TRBJ2-5
V gene: TRBV7-9
D gene: TRBD2
CDR3 protein: CASTSDRTRETQYF
CDR3 DNA: TGTGCCAGCACCTCCGATCGGACTAGAGAGACCCAGTACTTC

clone size: few
J gene: TRBJ1-1
V gene: TRBV18
D gene: NA
CDR3 protein: CASSPQDIRNTEAFF
CDR3 DNA: TGTGCCAGCTCACCACAGGATATCAGGAACACTGAAGCTTTCTTT

clone size: NA
J gene: TRBJ2-3
V gene: TRBV29-1
D gene: NA
CDR3 protein: CSVVGGDSRGTDTQYF
CDR3 DNA: TGCAGCGTTGTGGGCGGAGACAGCAGGGGCACAGATACGCAGTATTTT

clone size: NA
J gene: TRBJ2-6
V gene: TRBV11-2
D gene: NA
CDR3 protein: CASSLEFGLHYSGANVLTF
CDR3 DNA: TGTGCCAGCAGCTTAGAATTTGGGCTCCATTACTCTGGGGCCAACGTCCTGACTTTC

clone size: few
J gene: TRBJ2-7
V gene: TRBV5-1
D gene: NA
CDR3 protein: CASSLAEGWDEQYF
CDR3 DNA: TGCGCCAGCAGCTTGGCGGAGGGATGGGACGAGCAGTACTTC

clone size: few
J gene: TRBJ2-7
V gene: TRBV7-2
D gene: NA
CDR3 protein: CASSPQGSYGEQYF
CDR3 DNA: TGTGCCAGCAGCCCACAGGGTTCCTATGGCGAGCAGTACTTC

clone size: few
J gene: TRBJ2-7
V gene: TRBV9
D gene: NA
CDR3 protein: CASSVGPGAFPYEQYF
CDR3 DNA: TGTGCCAGCAGCGTAGGTCCAGGGGCATTCCCCTACGAGCAGTACTTC

clone size: few
J gene: TRBJ2-1
V gene: TRBV6-5
D gene: TRBD1
CDR3 protein: CASRRDRGPDNEQFF
CDR3 DNA: TGTGCCAGCAGAAGGGACAGGGGACCCGATAATGAGCAGTTCTTC

clone size: few
J gene: TRBJ2-5
V gene: TRBV27
D gene: NA
CDR3 protein: CASSLYRTGVETQYF
CDR3 DNA: TGTGCCAGCAGTTTATACAGGACGGGGGTGGAGACCCAGTACTTC

clone size: NA
J gene: TRBJ2-3
V gene: TRBV18
D gene: TRBD1
CDR3 protein: CASSPTGQGTDTQYF
CDR3 DNA: TGTGCCAGCTCACCAACGGGACAGGGCACAGATACGCAGTATTTT

clone size: NA
J gene: TRBJ1-5
V gene: TRBV2
D gene: NA
CDR3 protein: CASSEAGGPQHF
CDR3 DNA: TGTGCCAGCAGTGAAGCGGGAGGTCCCCAGCATTTT

clone size: NA
J gene: TRBJ2-7
V gene: TRBV5-1
D gene: TRBD1
CDR3 protein: CASSGPGQSFYEQYF
CDR3 DNA: TGCGCCAGCAGCGGTCCGGGACAGAGCTTCTACGAGCAGTACTTC

clone size: NA
J gene: TRBJ2-1
V gene: TRBV2
D gene: NA
CDR3 protein: CASSLSESSYNEQFF
CDR3 DNA: TGTGCCAGCAGTCTGAGTGAGAGCTCCTACAATGAGCAGTTCTTC

clone size: few
J gene: TRBJ2-7
V gene: TRBV5-4
D gene: NA
CDR3 protein: CASSLGQSYEQYF
CDR3 DNA: TGTGCCAGCAGCCTAGGACAGTCTTACGAGCAGTACTTC

clone size: NA
J gene: TRBJ2-1
V gene: TRBV20-1
D gene: NA
CDR3 protein: CSASYYNEQFF
CDR3 DNA: TGCAGTGCTTCATATTACAATGAGCAGTTCTTC

clone size: few
J gene: TRBJ2-7
V gene: TRBV4-2
D gene: TRBD2
CDR3 protein: CASSQRTVAGGYEQYF
CDR3 DNA: TGTGCCAGCAGCCAACGGACTGTAGCGGGAGGCTACGAGCAGTACTTC